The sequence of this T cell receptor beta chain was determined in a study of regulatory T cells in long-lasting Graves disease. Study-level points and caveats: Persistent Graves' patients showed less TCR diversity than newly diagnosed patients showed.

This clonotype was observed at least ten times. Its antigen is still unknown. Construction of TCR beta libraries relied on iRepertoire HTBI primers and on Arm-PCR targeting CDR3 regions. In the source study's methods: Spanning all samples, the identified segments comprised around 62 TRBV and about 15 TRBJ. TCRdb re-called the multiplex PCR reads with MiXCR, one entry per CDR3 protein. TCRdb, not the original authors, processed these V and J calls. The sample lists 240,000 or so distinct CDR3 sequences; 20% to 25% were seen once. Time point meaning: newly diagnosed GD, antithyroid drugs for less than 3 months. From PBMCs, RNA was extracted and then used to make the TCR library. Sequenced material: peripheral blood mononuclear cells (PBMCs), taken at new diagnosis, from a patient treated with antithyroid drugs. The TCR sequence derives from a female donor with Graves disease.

In DNA form, the CDR3 reads TGTGCCAGCTTCGAAAGAACCACCTACAATGAGCAGTTCTTC. Protein sequence: CASFERTTYNEQFF. This rearrangement joins TRBV2 to TRBJ2-1; the D is unclear. This CDR3 is built from 14 residues. The V gene lost 8 bases and the J gene lost 2 bases, with 13 bases spanning the gap. CDR1 SNHLY and CDR2 FYNNEI come from the germline V gene.